These 22 T cell receptor beta chains came from one sample sequenced in a study of cytomegalovirus exposure and HLA in healthy donors. Amplification used 60 Vbeta primers and 13 Jbeta primers. Method: immunoSEQ multiplex PCR; TCRdb's copy keeps in-frame clones and lacks some. Among about 180,000 clones listed, 76% were seen once. Sequencing used PBMCs. The receptors derive from a man between 18 and 35 years old in good health and CMV-seronegative.

The V gene is TRBV6-6, the J gene TRBJ2-7; 7 bases match TRBD2. Trimming at V came to 10 bases and at J to 4 bases, leaving 4 bases not matched to a gene. CDR3 length: 11 residues. Looked up from germline, CDR1 is MNHNY and CDR2 is SVGAGI (reference sequence). For the CDR3, the DNA is TGTGCCACCATGGGGGGGTACGAGCAGTACTTC. Translation: CATMGGYEQYF.

This chain links TRBV28 with TRBJ2-2; no definite D call. This CDR3 contains 19 residues. Between the trimmed V and J ends, which lost 7 bases and 5 bases, there was a span of 29 bases. CDR1 is MDHEN and CDR2 is SYDVKM in the germline V gene. The CDR3 nucleotides are TGTGCCAGCAAAACGATCCACCCAGAGACCGGTAGACTGACCGGGGAGCTGTTTTTT. Translating gives CASKTIHPETGRLTGELFF.

This clone was seen only a few times. CDR3 in DNA: TGTGCCAGCAGTCCCCGGGGTAATTCACCCCTCCACTTT. This codes for CASSPRGNSPLHF. V usage is TRBV6-6 and J usage is TRBJ1-6; D is unclear. This CDR3 is 13 amino acids long. V was cut by 5 bases and J by 6 bases, with 8 bases left in between. CDR1 is MNHNY and CDR2 is SVGAGI in the germline V gene (reference sequence).

This sequence joins TRBV19 and TRBJ2-5; weak D call: TRBD1 (5 bases). The J call may be incorrect, as the DNA end agrees better with TRBJ2-7. CDR1 and CDR2 (germline): LNHDA, SQIVND (reference sequence). This CDR3 contains 14 residues. The CDR3 DNA sequence: TGTGCCAGTAGTACAGGGTCAGCCGCCTACGAGCAGTACTTC. Translation: CASSTGSAAYEQYF.

The sample holds a few counts of this clone. The chain employs TRBV7-6 and TRBJ2-7, with TRBD2 as a possible D gene (6 bases). Trimming removed 1 base at V and 6 bases at J, with 13 bases between. Germline V gives CDR1 SGHVS, CDR2 FNYEAQ. The CDR3 extends over 14 amino acids. The CDR3 reads CASSLGWGVSEQYF. The CDR3 nucleotides read TGTGCCAGCAGCTTAGGGTGGGGGGTGAGCGAGCAGTACTTC.

This clone was observed a few times. This chain uses TRBV28 with TRBJ1-3, with TRBD1 matching 8 bases. The CDR3 is 15 residues long. Germline CDR1 and CDR2: MDHEN and SYDVKM. V was clipped by 8 bases and J by 0 bases; unmatched bases: 6. The CDR3 sequence is CASSGGRSSGNTIYF. CDR3 nucleotide sequence: TGTGCCAGCTCAGGGGGCAGAAGCTCTGGAAACACCATATATTTT.

This chain links TRBV19 with TRBJ1-1; 8 nucleotides line up with TRBD1. CDR3 length: 18 amino acids. V was clipped by 7 bases and J by 0 bases; unmatched bases: 16. CDR1 is LNHDA, CDR2 SQIVND, per germline (reference sequence). The CDR3 sequence is CASTSFRTGLSMNTEAFF. The DNA of the CDR3 is TGTGCCAGTACTTCTTTTAGGACAGGGCTTAGTATGAACACTGAAGCTTTCTTT.

The genes are TRBV27 and TRBJ1-1; no reliable D call. Trimming stripped 8 bases from V and 1 base from J, with 14 bases between. The CDR3 is 14 amino acids. The germline V gene encodes CDR1 MNHEY and CDR2 SMNVEV (reference sequence). The CDR3 sequence is CASSPGFGNTEAFF. In DNA form, the CDR3 reads TGTGCCAGCTCACCGGGATTTGGGAACACTGAAGCTTTCTTT.

The rearrangement links TRBV4-2 to TRBJ2-2, with unresolved D. This CDR3 is built from 12 residues. V was cut by 2 bases and J by 6 bases, with 4 bases left in between. The germline CDR1 and CDR2 sequences are LGHNA and YNFKEQ. CDR3 loop: CASSQLPGELFF. The CDR3 DNA sequence: TGTGCCAGCAGCCAACTTCCCGGGGAGCTGTTTTTT.

V and J are TRBV30 and TRBJ1-5; D is unclear. Germline V gene lookup returns CDR1 GTSNPN and CDR2 SVGIG (reference sequence). V was cut by 0 bases and J by 5 bases, with 8 bases left in between. This CDR3 contains 13 residues. CDR3 sequence reads: CAWSVLVDQPQHF. The CDR3 DNA sequence: TGTGCCTGGAGTGTATTAGTGGATCAGCCCCAGCATTTT.

CDR3 nucleotides: TGTGCCAGCAGCTTTCGTTTAGGACTAGCGGGAGGGGCGGAGACCCAGTACTTC. Translated: CASSFRLGLAGGAETQYF. The V and J genes are TRBV11-1 and TRBJ2-5, with 15 bases matching TRBD2. In germline, CDR1 is SGHAT, CDR2 FQDESV (reference sequence). The length of the CDR3 is 18 residues. J gave up 5 bases and V 3 bases, and 10 bases lay outside the gene matches.

The genes are TRBV4-1 and TRBJ2-3, with 8 bases fitting TRBD2. This CDR3 is built from 16 residues. V gave up 3 bases and J gave up 1 base; unmatched junction bases: 6. The germline V gene has CDR1 MGHRA and CDR2 YSYEKL. CDR3 residues: CASSHNPGGRTDTQYF. The CDR3 coding sequence is TGCGCCAGCAGCCATAACCCGGGGGGGCGCACAGATACGCAGTATTTT.

This clone was recorded a few times. The chain is built from TRBV4-2 and TRBJ2-3; TRBD2 matches at 8 bases. Germline lookup yields CDR1 LGHNA and CDR2 YNFKEQ. This CDR3 has 17 amino acids. The ends lost 1 base at V and 5 bases at J; junction bases unmatched: 11. CDR3 loop: CASSQVPGAGVKDTQYF. CDR3 in DNA: TGTGCCAGCAGCCAAGTACCCGGAGCGGGGGTAAAAGATACGCAGTATTTT.

This chain uses TRBV6-1 with TRBJ1-6, with 9 bases identical to TRBD1. The CDR3 sequence is 14 residues long. With 5 bases clipped from V and 10 bases from J, the junction kept 6 bases outside the gene matches. From germline, CDR1 is MNHNS and CDR2 SASEGT. Here the CDR3 reads CASSRGQGSSPLHF. The DNA for the CDR3 is TGTGCCAGCAGTAGGGGACAGGGTTCATCACCCCTCCACTTT.

This clone was observed a handful of times. The CDR3 DNA reads TGTGCCAGCAGCTTAGCCGGGTGGGCAGATACGCAGTATTTT. Its translation is CASSLAGWADTQYF. The chain couples TRBV7-2 to TRBJ2-3; D not resolved. Germline V gene data show CDR1 as SGHTA and CDR2 as FQGNSA. The ends were cut back, 0 bases at V and 4 bases at J, with 8 bases in the middle. The CDR3 has 14 amino acids.

This rearrangement joins TRBV5-6 to TRBJ2-2; 7 nucleotides agree with TRBD2. Germline V gene data show CDR1 as SGHDT and CDR2 as YYEEEE. This CDR3 comprises 16 residues. The ends lost 4 bases at V and 7 bases at J; junction bases unmatched: 13. The CDR3 here is CASSPAGPLTGGELFF. For the CDR3, the DNA is TGTGCCAGCAGCCCAGCGGGACCCCTAACGGGCGGGGAGCTGTTTTTT.

This clone occurred a few times. J is TRBJ2-1 and V is TRBV11-2; TRBD1 might be the D (5 bases). CDR1 and CDR2 from the germline V gene are SGHAT and FQNNGV. V was clipped by 0 bases and J by 7 bases, with 7 bases between them. This CDR3 region has 13 residues. The CDR3 DNA reads as TGTGCCAGCAGCTTAGACAGGGTGAATGAGCAGTTCTTC. Translation: CASSLDRVNEQFF.

The chain joins TRBV28 to TRBJ2-2; tentatively, D is TRBD1 (5 bases). Germline assignment: CDR1 MDHEN and CDR2 SYDVKM. V dropped 6 bases and J dropped 5 bases, with 16 bases sitting between them. This CDR3 comprises 15 residues. CDR3 nucleotides: TGTGCCAGCAGGGGGTCAGTGGGGCCGACCGGGGAGCTGTTTTTT. Its protein product is CASRGSVGPTGELFF.

This clone was recorded only once. The chain couples TRBV7-9 to TRBJ1-1; D uncertain. Germline lookup yields CDR1 SEHNR and CDR2 FQNEAQ (reference sequence). The CDR3 runs to 15 residues. V lost 5 bases, J lost 1 base, and 14 bases lay in between. CDR3 amino acids: CASSPQSAGNTEAFF. For the CDR3, the DNA is TGTGCCAGCAGCCCCCAATCAGCGGGGAACACTGAAGCTTTCTTT.

The chain uses TRBV27 and TRBJ1-1; possible D gene TRBD1, 5 bases. Per the germline V gene, CDR1 is MNHEY and CDR2 is SMNVEV (reference sequence). Between the trimmed V and J ends, which lost 6 bases and 0 bases, there was a span of 11 bases. The CDR3 contains 14 residues. This CDR3 is CASRLQVMNTEAFF. CDR3 bases: TGTGCCAGCAGGTTACAGGTTATGAACACTGAAGCTTTCTTT.

The chain recombines TRBV30 with TRBJ2-3, with D perhaps matching TRBD2 (6 bases). The V gene's germline CDR1 is GTSNPN and CDR2 SVGIG (reference sequence). The V gene lost 1 base and the J gene lost 5 bases, with 13 bases spanning the gap. CDR3 length: 14 amino acids. Written as DNA, the CDR3 is TGTGCCTGGAGTGGACTAGGGGTAGGAGATACGCAGTATTTT. As protein: CAWSGLGVGDTQYF.

The chain has TRBV14 and TRBJ2-5; no clear D. The CDR3 runs to 12 residues. The ends were cut back, 4 bases at V and 4 bases at J, with 7 bases in the middle. Germline V gives CDR1 SGHDN, CDR2 FVKESK. The CDR3 loop is CASSPRTETQYF. The CDR3 DNA sequence: TGTGCCAGCAGCCCCAGAACAGAGACCCAGTACTTC.